These 15 T cell receptor beta chains were all obtained from the same sample, sequenced in a study of CD8+CD57+ T cells in acquired aplastic anemia. Genomic DNA, the template, was used for profiling of the TCR beta VDJ and CDR3. TCRdb reprocessed the reads with MiXCR, giving one entry per CDR3 protein. This table holds some 160,000 distinct CDR3 sequences, 45% to 55% found once. Patients chosen for sequencing had shown CD8+CD57+ cell expansion by flow cytometry. Sequencing input: sorted CD4+, CD8+, or CD8+CD57+ T cells (not recorded which) from PBMCs. These receptor sequences come from a human donor with aplastic anemia.

This clonotype was recorded at least ten times. The chain combines TRBV14 with TRBJ1-2; weak D call: TRBD1 (6 bases). Germline V lookup: CDR1 SGHDN, CDR2 FVKESK. The CDR3 is 16 residues long. The ends were cut back, 5 bases at V and 6 bases at J, with 22 bases in the middle. CDR3 in amino acids: CASSSRSTGGKNGYTF. For the CDR3, the DNA is TGTGCCAGCAGCTCGCGAAGCACCGGGGGCAAAAATGGCTACACCTTC.

This clonotype was detected a few times. One base away lies a much larger clone, so this may be a sequencing read error. This chain connects TRBV19 to TRBJ1-5; D is perhaps TRBD1 (5 bases). V shed 10 bases and J shed 7 bases, with 17 bases lying between them. CDR1 and CDR2 (germline): LNHDA, SQIVND (reference sequence). This CDR3 spans 13 amino acids. As DNA, the CDR3 is TGTGCCATTAGAGGGATTCGGGGGCAGCCCCAGCATTTT. Translating gives CAIRGIRGQPQHF.

This clonotype was counted at least ten times. The chain couples TRBV30 to TRBJ1-6, with D possibly TRBD1 on 5 matching bases. Germline V gene data show CDR1 as GTSNPN and CDR2 as SVGIG (reference sequence). This CDR3 is 13 amino acids long. V was clipped by 4 bases and J by 7 bases, with 11 bases between them. The CDR3 sequence is CAWNGRENSPLHF. CDR3 DNA sequence: TGTGCCTGGAACGGCAGGGAGAATTCACCCCTCCACTTT.

This clonotype has at least ten counts. The V call is TRBV7-2, the J call TRBJ1-2; the match to TRBD1 covers 7 bases. Looked up from germline, CDR1 is SGHTA and CDR2 is FQGNSA. The CDR3 spans 16 residues. With V trimmed by 1 base and J by 4 bases, 9 bases remained unmatched. Here the CDR3 reads CASSLDGAGTAYGYTF. For the CDR3, the DNA is TGTGCCAGCAGCTTAGATGGGGCAGGGACAGCCTATGGCTACACCTTC.

This clonotype was seen repeatedly, ten times or more. The rearrangement joins TRBV7-2 to TRBJ1-2; 7 bases align to TRBD1. Germline CDR1 and CDR2: SGHTA and FQGNSA. The CDR3 covers 14 residues. The J segment lost 7 bases and the V segment lost 5 bases, leaving 10 bases of the junction unmatched. The DNA for the CDR3 is TGTGCCAGCAGCACCCAGACAGGGATTGGTGGCTACACCTTC. It translates to CASSTQTGIGGYTF.

The J gene is TRBJ2-7, the V gene TRBV7-6, with 8 bases aligning to TRBD1. This CDR3 contains 17 residues. CDR1 and CDR2 from the germline V gene are SGHVS and FNYEAQ. V was clipped by 2 bases and J by 3 bases; unmatched bases: 12. The CDR3 bases are TGTGCCAGCAGCTTAACCCTCCCGGGACAGGCGGGCTACGAGCAGTACTTC. It translates to CASSLTLPGQAGYEQYF.

V and J are TRBV2 and TRBJ2-7; no clear D gene. V lost 9 bases to trimming and J lost 0 bases, with 9 bases between them. The CDR3 extends over 12 amino acids. CDR1 and CDR2 (germline): SNHLY, FYNNEI. The CDR3 here is CARGRYSYEQYF. The CDR3 nucleotides read TGTGCCAGAGGACGGTACTCCTACGAGCAGTACTTC.

This clonotype was recorded many times. The chain employs TRBV7-2 and TRBJ2-7; 7 nucleotides match TRBD2. V lost 1 base, J lost 7 bases, and 7 bases stayed unmatched. CDR1 is SGHTA and CDR2 is FQGNSA in the germline V gene. The CDR3 consists of 14 residues. The CDR3, as DNA: TGTGCCAGCAGCTTAGTAGCTAGCGGTCGAGAGCAGTACTTC. It encodes CASSLVASGREQYF.

This clonotype turned up a few times. A single base separates this from a much larger clone, so it may be a read error. J is TRBJ2-3 and V is TRBV20-1; D remains unclear. Germline V gene data show CDR1 as DFQATT and CDR2 as SNEGSKA (reference sequence). This CDR3 spans 14 amino acids. The CDR3 sequence is CGARDLGGTDTQYF. The CDR3 nucleotides are TGCGGTGCTAGAGATCTCGGAGGCACAGATACGCAGTATTTT.

The chain joins TRBV20-1 to TRBJ2-7; D unclear. V was cut by 6 bases and J by 4 bases, with 19 bases left in between. Germline values: CDR1 DFQATT, CDR2 SNEGSKA (reference sequence). This CDR3 contains 14 residues. CDR3 amino acids: CSASPSPAPYEQYF. For the CDR3, the DNA is TGCAGTGCGAGCCCGAGCCCAGCTCCTTACGAGCAGTACTTC.

The rearrangement uses TRBV14 and TRBJ2-5; 12 bases align to TRBD2. Germline CDR1 and CDR2: SGHDN and FVKESK. CDR3 size: 16 residues. V lost 1 base and J lost 2; bases outside the gene matches: 2. DNA of the CDR3: TGTGCCAGCAGCCAAGCCGGACTAGCGGGGCAAGAGACCCAGTACTTC. Protein product: CASSQAGLAGQETQYF.

Many counts were recorded for this clonotype. The rearrangement uses TRBV5-4 and TRBJ2-5; D is uncertain. The CDR3 runs 15 residues. Looked up from germline, CDR1 is SGHNT and CDR2 is YYREEE (reference sequence). Trimming shortened V by 3 bases and J by 2 bases, and 14 bases separated the two germline ends. In DNA form, the CDR3 reads TGTGCCAGCAGCTCACCAGGCACCTCACAAGAGACCCAGTACTTC. Translating gives CASSSPGTSQETQYF.

The V call is TRBV19, the J call TRBJ1-2; no clear D gene. Trimming removed 4 bases at V and 0 bases at J, with 9 bases between. CDR3 length: 14 residues. From germline, CDR1 is LNHDA and CDR2 SQIVND (reference sequence). The CDR3 sequence: CASSTELANYGYTF. CDR3 nucleotide sequence: TGTGCCAGTAGTACGGAACTAGCTAACTATGGCTACACCTTC.

Notes on this clonotype: Since a much larger clone is just one base distant, this may be a read error. This rearrangement joins TRBV5-1 to TRBJ2-5, with no clear D. Between the trimmed V and J ends, which lost 4 bases and 1 base, there was a span of 11 bases. The CDR3 is made up of 14 amino acids. Germline loops: CDR1 SGHRS, CDR2 YFSETQ. The CDR3 DNA sequence: TGCGCCAGCAGCAGGACGGGCATCCAAGAGACCCAGTACTTC. It encodes CASSRTGIQETQYF.

The chain is built from TRBV19 and TRBJ2-2; either TRBD1 or TRBD2 may supply D (5 bases each). V was cut by 5 bases and J by 3 bases, with 16 bases left in between. The length of the CDR3 is 16 residues. Looked up from germline, CDR1 is LNHDA and CDR2 is SQIVND (reference sequence). The CDR3 DNA sequence: TGTGCCAGTAGTTGGAGCAGGGTGGGACACACCGGGGAGCTGTTTTTT. Its translation: CASSWSRVGHTGELFF.